These 19 T cell receptor beta chains came from one sample sequenced in a study of blood T cell repertoires in COVID-19. The data were produced by immunoSEQ multiplex PCR, yet TCRdb's version contains in-frame clones alone and is incomplete. The profile covers some 130,000 clones, with approximately 82% appearing a single time and roughly 9.8% taken by the ten largest. Sequenced: peripheral blood. The receptor set was obtained from a man aged 60 to 69 who had recovered from COVID-19.

The rearrangement joins TRBV27 to TRBJ2-1, with 7 bases that match TRBD1. Germline values: CDR1 MNHEY, CDR2 SMNVEV (reference sequence). The V gene end was trimmed by 5 bases and the J gene end by 0 bases; junction bases not matched to a gene: 4. The CDR3 has 15 amino acids. The DNA of the CDR3 is TGTGCCAGCAGTCCCCGGGACAGCTCCTACAATGAGCAGTTCTTC. It encodes CASSPRDSSYNEQFF.

Only a few counts were recorded for this clone. This CDR3 is CASSHLQGSGANVLTF. In DNA, the CDR3 is TGTGCCAGCAGCCACCTACAGGGCTCTGGGGCCAACGTCCTGACTTTC. The rearrangement uses TRBV4-2 and TRBJ2-6, with a tentative D call TRBD1 (6 bases). From germline, CDR1 is LGHNA and CDR2 YNFKEQ. This CDR3 has 16 amino acids. V was shortened by 3 bases and J by 0 bases, with 9 bases between the two germline ends.

The chain uses TRBV7-8 and TRBJ2-1; D might be TRBD2 (5 bases). Germline V gene data show CDR1 as SGHVS and CDR2 as FQNEAQ. Trimming stripped 1 base from V and 3 bases from J, with 13 bases between. The CDR3 runs to 16 residues. The DNA of the CDR3 is TGTGCCAGCAGCTTAGTGGCGGGCCTGATCTACAATGAGCAGTTCTTC. Its protein product is CASSLVAGLIYNEQFF.

J is TRBJ2-1 and V is TRBV5-1; 7 bases fit TRBD2. The ends lost 0 bases at V and 3 bases at J; junction bases unmatched: 9. The CDR3 extends over 17 amino acids. The germline gives CDR1 SGHRS, CDR2 YFSETQ. The DNA of the CDR3 is TGCGCCAGCAGCTTGGCCATAGCGGGTGGGGTCTACAATGAGCAGTTCTTC. It is translated as CASSLAIAGGVYNEQFF.

This chain joins TRBV2 and TRBJ1-5; D might be TRBD1 (5 bases). V shed 8 bases and J shed 2 bases, with 13 bases lying between them. Per the germline V gene, CDR1 is SNHLY and CDR2 is FYNNEI. The CDR3 spans 14 residues. The CDR3 here is CASEAGSGNQPQHF. CDR3 DNA sequence: TGTGCCAGCGAGGCAGGGTCGGGCAATCAGCCCCAGCATTTT.

The rearrangement links TRBV7-3 to TRBJ1-3; 7 bases map to TRBD1. The germline CDR1 and CDR2 sequences are SGHTA and FQGTGA. CDR3 size: 15 residues. J was trimmed by 7 bases and V by 0 bases; bases with no gene match: 6. As DNA, the CDR3 is TGTGCCAGCAGCTTAACGGGACAGAGAATGAACACCATATATTTT. Residues: CASSLTGQRMNTIYF.

The rearrangement joins TRBV4-3 to TRBJ2-1; tentative D call: TRBD2 (6 bases). The CDR3 is made up of 16 amino acids. V lost 1 base and J lost 2, with 12 bases in between. Germline V gene sequence: CDR1 LGHNA, CDR2 YSLEER. CDR3 DNA sequence: TGCGCCAGCAGCCAAGGGGATAGCGGTCCCTACAATGAGCAGTTCTTC. Protein product: CASSQGDSGPYNEQFF.

The genes are TRBV4-3 and TRBJ1-4, with D unclear. CDR3 size: 13 residues. CDR1 is LGHNA and CDR2 is YSLEER in the germline V gene. Between the trimmed V and J ends, which lost 4 bases and 10 bases, there was a span of 13 bases. CDR3 protein: CASSRGEFGKLFF. CDR3 bases: TGCGCCAGCAGCCGCGGGGAATTCGGAAAACTGTTTTTT.

The CDR3 reads CASSPVGAHEQYF. CDR3 nucleotides: TGTGCCAGTAGCCCTGTGGGCGCCCACGAGCAGTACTTC. The chain links TRBV19 to TRBJ2-7; D is ambiguous. The CDR3 sequence is 13 residues long. V lost 6 bases to trimming and J lost 5 bases, with 14 bases between them. CDR1 and CDR2 from the germline V gene are LNHDA and SQIVND (reference sequence).

The chain uses TRBV19 and TRBJ1-1, with 8 nucleotides matching TRBD1. Germline loops: CDR1 LNHDA, CDR2 SQIVND (reference sequence). Trimming at V came to 7 bases and at J to 1 base, leaving 8 bases not matched to a gene. CDR3 length: 15 amino acids. CDR3 DNA: TGTGCCAGTACCCGTTCGGACAGGGCGAACACTGAAGCTTTCTTT. The encoded protein is CASTRSDRANTEAFF. The full variable domain, completed using reference TRBV19 and TRBJ1-1, is DGGITQSPKYLFRKEGQNVTLSCEQNLNHDAMYWYRQDPGQGLRLIYYSQIVNDFQKGDIAEGYSVSREKKESFPLTVTSAQKNPTAFYLCASTRSDRANTEAFFGQGTRLTVV.

DNA for the CDR3: TGTGCCTGGAGTGTAATTAGCTCCGGGGAGCTGTTTTTT. This translates into CAWSVISSGELFF. The genes are TRBV30 and TRBJ2-2, with D unresolved. This CDR3 is built from 13 residues. Germline CDR1 is GTSNPN and CDR2 is SVGIG (reference sequence). V was clipped by 0 bases and J by 6 bases, with 8 bases between them. The full variable domain, with the rest looked up from reference TRBV30 and TRBJ2-2, is SQTIHQWPATLVQPVGSPLSLECTVEGTSNPNLYWYRQAAGRGLQLLFYSVGIGQISSEVPQNLSASRPQDRQFILSSKKLLLSDSGFYLCAWSVISSGELFFGEGSRLTVL.

This clone has a handful of counts. The chain has TRBV7-2 and TRBJ1-5; D is possibly TRBD1 (6 bases). This CDR3 contains 15 residues. Germline V gives CDR1 SGHTA, CDR2 FQGNSA. V was cut by 5 bases and J by 0 bases, with 11 bases left in between. CDR3 loop: CASSPQGYSNQPQHF. In DNA, the CDR3 is TGTGCCAGCAGCCCACAGGGATATAGCAATCAGCCCCAGCATTTT. Combining the CDR3 with reference TRBV7-2 and TRBJ1-5 gives the whole variable domain GAGVSQSPSNKVTEKGKDVELRCDPISGHTALYWYRQSLGQGLEFLIYFQGNSAPDKSGLPSDRFSAERTGGSVSTLTIQRTQQEDSAVYLCASSPQGYSNQPQHFGDGTRLSIL.

The CDR3 loop is CASSLGGISYEQYF. CDR3 nucleotides: TGTGCCAGCAGCTTGGGAGGCATATCCTACGAGCAGTACTTC. This chain uses TRBV7-9 with TRBJ2-7; D possibly corresponds to TRBD2 (6 bases). This CDR3 spans 14 amino acids. Germline V gene sequence: CDR1 SEHNR, CDR2 FQNEAQ (reference sequence). Trimming took 3 bases from V and 1 from J, leaving 10 bases between them.

This chain uses TRBV6-5 with TRBJ2-1; D is ambiguous. The germline CDR1 and CDR2 sequences are MNHEY and SVGAGI. V gave up 7 bases and J gave up 9 bases, with 16 bases separating them. The CDR3 runs to 13 residues. The CDR3 protein is CASKETDRSEQFF. CDR3 bases: TGTGCCAGCAAGGAGACCGATAGGTCTGAGCAGTTCTTC.

V gene TRBV6-1 combines with J gene TRBJ2-2, with TRBD1 identical over 8 bases. The length of the CDR3 is 15 residues. Germline CDR1 MNHNS, CDR2 SASEGT. The V gene end was trimmed by 1 base and the J gene end by 6 bases; junction bases not matched to a gene: 4. CDR3 residues: CASSEGSQGAGELFF. The CDR3 DNA follows: TGTGCCAGCAGTGAAGGTTCACAGGGGGCCGGGGAGCTGTTTTTT.

V and J are TRBV6-2 or TRBV6-3 and TRBJ2-4; perhaps TRBD2 as D (5 bases). Per the germline V gene, CDR1 is MNHEY and CDR2 is SVGEGT. Between the trimmed V and J ends, which lost 4 bases and 3 bases, there was a span of 16 bases. The CDR3 covers 16 residues. CDR3 nucleotides: TGTGCCAGCAGTTTTATGGACCCCGGGAACAAAAACATTCAGTACTTC. The encoded protein is CASSFMDPGNKNIQYF.

V is TRBV7-8 and J is TRBJ1-4; 8 bases map to TRBD1. V was pared by 6 bases and J by 8 bases, with 8 bases of the junction left unmatched. Germline CDR1 reads SGHVS; CDR2 reads FQNEAQ. This CDR3 comprises 14 residues. In nucleotides, the CDR3 is TGTGCCAGCAGATCGGACAGGGATGACGAAAAACTGTTTTTT. Translation gives CASRSDRDDEKLFF.

This clone was seen only once. This rearrangement joins TRBV7-3 to TRBJ2-2, with 9 positions matching TRBD2. The CDR3 runs 15 residues. The germline CDR1 and CDR2 sequences are SGHTA and FQGTGA. With 9 bases clipped from V and 5 bases from J, the junction kept 10 bases outside the gene matches. DNA of the CDR3: TGTGCCAGTAGCGGTGCGGGAGGGAGGACCGGGGAGCTGTTTTTT. Amino acids: CASSGAGGRTGELFF.

This clone was observed a few times. The chain has TRBV3-1 (or the pseudogene TRBV3-2) and TRBJ1-3; no reliable D call. Between the trimmed V and J ends, which lost 1 base and 0 bases, there was a span of 7 bases. The CDR3 loop spans 15 amino acids. CDR1 LGHDT and CDR2 YNNKEL come from the germline V gene (reference sequence). The CDR3 DNA sequence: TGTGCCAGCAGCCAAGTGAGGCTCTCTGGAAACACCATATATTTT. Amino acids: CASSQVRLSGNTIYF.